This TCR beta chain was retrieved from a study of T cell responses to AZD1222 COVID-19 vaccine. CDR1 is LGHNA, CDR2 YSLEER, per germline. The V end lost 1 base, the J end lost 3 bases, and 10 bases lay between the germline ends. This CDR3 contains 15 residues. The protocol was immunoSEQ multiplex PCR, while the TCRdb copy is restricted to in-frame clones and leaves out a portion. The sample records under 150,000 clones, 90% to 95% being singletons. This clone appeared a single time. The chain couples TRBV4-3 to TRBJ1-3; D is unresolved. This clonotype was sampled from an adult in good health. The material sequenced was peripheral blood, taken on day 0 of AZD1222 vaccination. The CDR3 DNA reads TGCGCCAGCAGCCAAGGACCCGGAGGTGGAAACACCATATATTTT. It codes for CASSQGPGGGNTIYF.